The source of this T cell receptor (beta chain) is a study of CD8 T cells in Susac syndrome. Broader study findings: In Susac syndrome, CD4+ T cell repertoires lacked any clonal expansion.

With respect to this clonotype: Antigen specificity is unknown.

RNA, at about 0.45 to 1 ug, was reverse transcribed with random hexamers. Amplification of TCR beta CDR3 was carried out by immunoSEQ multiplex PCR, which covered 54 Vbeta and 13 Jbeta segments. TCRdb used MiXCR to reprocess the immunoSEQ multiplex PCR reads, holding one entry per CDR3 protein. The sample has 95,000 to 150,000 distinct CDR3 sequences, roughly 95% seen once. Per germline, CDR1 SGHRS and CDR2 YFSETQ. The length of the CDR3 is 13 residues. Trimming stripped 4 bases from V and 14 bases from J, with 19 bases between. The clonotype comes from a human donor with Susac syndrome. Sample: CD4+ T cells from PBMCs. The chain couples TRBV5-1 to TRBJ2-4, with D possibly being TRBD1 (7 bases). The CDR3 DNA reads TGCGCCAGCAGCCTGACCCAGGGGGGTAGAGAGTACTTC. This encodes CASSLTQGGREYF.